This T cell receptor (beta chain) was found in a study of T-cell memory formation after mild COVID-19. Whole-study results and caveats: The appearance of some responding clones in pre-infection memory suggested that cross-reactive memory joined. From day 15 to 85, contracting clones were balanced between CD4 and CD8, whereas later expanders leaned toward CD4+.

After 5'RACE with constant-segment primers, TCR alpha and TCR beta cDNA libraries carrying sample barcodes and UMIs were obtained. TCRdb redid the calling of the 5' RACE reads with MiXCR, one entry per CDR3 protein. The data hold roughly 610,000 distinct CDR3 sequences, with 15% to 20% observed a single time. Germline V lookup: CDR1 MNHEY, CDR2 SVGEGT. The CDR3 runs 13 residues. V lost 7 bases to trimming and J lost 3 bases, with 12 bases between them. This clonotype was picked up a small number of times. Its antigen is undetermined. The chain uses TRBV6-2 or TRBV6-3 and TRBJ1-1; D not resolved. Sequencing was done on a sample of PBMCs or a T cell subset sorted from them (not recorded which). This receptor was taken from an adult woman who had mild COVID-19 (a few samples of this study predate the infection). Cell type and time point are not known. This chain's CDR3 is CASIDGGYTEAFF. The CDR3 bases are TGTGCCAGCATCGATGGCGGGTACACTGAAGCTTTCTTT.